This note documents a single T cell receptor beta chain sequence. Its antigen remains undetermined. No clone much larger than this one lies a single base away; base qualities are absent. TRB sequencing was run on genomic DNA with either the immunoSEQ assay at survey resolution or the hsTCRB kit. On the study's bioinformatics: The immunoSEQ software handled the initial read processing, while the LymphoSeq R package was used for the repertoire analyses. Clonality was calculated as 1 minus normalized Shannon entropy, and the Gini coefficient was also calculated for each TRB dataset. Phenotypes of unsorted samples were inferred by mapping TRB sequences from sorted subsets of the recipient or donor onto unsorted samples of the same recipient. TCRdb re-hosts the immuneACCESS table, in-frame sequences only. Its copies lack some clones; in the studies checked, an unresolved V gene accounts for under half of them, and the cause for the rest is not known. V and J calls plus clone size are reproduced from that table; the DNA served to infer D and trimming. This sample comprises about 43,000 clones, roughly 87% of them detected only once. Clones ranked in the top ten supply 2.5% of the sample.

The record originates from a study of T cells after posttransplantation cyclophosphamide (dated by TCRdb to between 2015 and 2016). Turning to the overall study: Using TRB sequencing, the study followed how the T cell repertoire rebuilt after myeloablative bone marrow transplantation with posttransplantation cyclophosphamide given as GVHD prophylaxis. Antigen receptor sequencing was done on samples from about 38 PTCy-treated patients and from 15 to 20 related bone marrow donors of those patients. Blood from every one of the roughly 30 PTCy patients who had 1-year posttransplant specimens underwent TRB sequencing. In 3 patients, TRB sequencing was also performed on up to 3 more blood samples taken 2 to 5.2 years after transplant, and in a handful of patients, pretransplant blood was also TRB-sequenced. Because TRA and TRB clonality correlated tightly in 10 or so samples, later TCR analyses were limited to TRB. Public TRB sequences were checked against a database of over 3,500 sequences associated with responses to pathogens, tumor antigens, self-antigens and alloantigens. Study-level results and caveats: Donor-recipient similarity was low at 1-2 months but rose over the first year, and later blood repertoires were often dominated by donor CD8+ memory clones. The TRB repertoires of T cells infiltrating skin or the GI tract showed only limited overlap with the TRB repertoires found in blood. Across approximately 45 patients, TRB clonality was highly associated with recipient CMV seropositivity and CMV reactivation, and PTCy diversity was similar to diversity in CNI/methotrexate controls.

Explained via the paper, the treatment or condition label denotes: high-dose cyclophosphamide on days +3 and +4 as single-agent GVHD prophylaxis. PTCy patients received busulfan and fludarabine conditioning, a related or unrelated marrow graft, and cyclophosphamide on days +3 and +4. PTCy-treated patients came from a prospective multi-institutional clinical trial. Peripheral blood and bone marrow mononuclear cells were isolated by Ficoll-Hypaque density centrifugation and cryopreserved. Per the germline V gene, MDHEN is the CDR1 and SYDVKM is the CDR2. Germline trimming amounts to 6 bases on V and 5 bases on J, with 12 as the count of junction bases outside the gene matches. Taken from cysteine to phenylalanine, the CDR3 has 16 residues. Here the CDR3 DNA is all that survives: 48 bases in frame from base 1.

The source is a male patient over 55 who received an allogeneic stem cell transplant from a related donor and was CMV-positive. Following a transplant, some T cells may be graft donor cells, not patient cells. The sequencing here drew on PBMCs, taken roughly 59 days after allogeneic stem cell transplant with posttransplant cyclophosphamide. Recombination joined TRBV28 with TRBJ2-1; 8 bases in the middle match TRBD1. Here the CDR3 is given as CASSPGGQGWDNEQFF. The DNA sequence is TGTGCCAGCAGCCCCGGAGGACAGGGATGGGACAATGAGCAGTTCTTC.